One T cell receptor beta chain is described in this entry. The data belong to a study of CD8 T cells in Susac syndrome. The overall study: Treatment at blood withdrawal was none, corticosteroids, or intravenous immunoglobulin alone in Susac syndrome patients.

The CDR3 loop spans 15 amino acids. Trimming shortened V by 6 bases and J by 0 bases, and 10 bases separated the two germline ends. The germline CDR1 and CDR2 sequences are SGHRS and YFSETQ. With random hexamers, reverse transcription was performed on roughly 0.5 to 1 ug of RNA. TCRdb recomputed calls from the immunoSEQ multiplex PCR reads with MiXCR, one row per CDR3 protein. The sample holds around 180,000 distinct CDR3 sequences, around 94% seen once. The receptor was isolated from a human donor with Susac syndrome. Sequencing input: CD4+ T cells from PBMCs. This chain links TRBV5-1 with TRBJ2-6; no clear D. The CDR3 DNA reads as TGCGCCAGCACCACTTTTCGCTCTGGGGCCAACGTCCTGACTTTC. It translates to CASTTFRSGANVLTF.